This T cell receptor beta chain was identified in a study of blood T cell repertoires in COVID-19. Germline trimming cut 0 bases from V and 3 bases from J; bases unmatched to any gene: 1. Germline V CDR1 and CDR2: SGHRS, YFSETQ. The CDR3 has 15 amino acids. The data were produced by immunoSEQ multiplex PCR, yet TCRdb's version contains in-frame clones alone and is incomplete. The repertoire holds 95,000 to 150,000 clones, with around 74% as singletons. The receptor was derived from a man aged 60-69 years with acute or convalescent COVID-19. The sequenced sample was peripheral blood. V usage is TRBV5-1 and J usage is TRBJ2-3, with 10 bases matching TRBD2. The CDR3 is CASSLEREGTDTQYF. CDR3 DNA sequence: TGCGCCAGCAGCTTGGAGCGGGAGGGTACAGATACGCAGTATTTT.